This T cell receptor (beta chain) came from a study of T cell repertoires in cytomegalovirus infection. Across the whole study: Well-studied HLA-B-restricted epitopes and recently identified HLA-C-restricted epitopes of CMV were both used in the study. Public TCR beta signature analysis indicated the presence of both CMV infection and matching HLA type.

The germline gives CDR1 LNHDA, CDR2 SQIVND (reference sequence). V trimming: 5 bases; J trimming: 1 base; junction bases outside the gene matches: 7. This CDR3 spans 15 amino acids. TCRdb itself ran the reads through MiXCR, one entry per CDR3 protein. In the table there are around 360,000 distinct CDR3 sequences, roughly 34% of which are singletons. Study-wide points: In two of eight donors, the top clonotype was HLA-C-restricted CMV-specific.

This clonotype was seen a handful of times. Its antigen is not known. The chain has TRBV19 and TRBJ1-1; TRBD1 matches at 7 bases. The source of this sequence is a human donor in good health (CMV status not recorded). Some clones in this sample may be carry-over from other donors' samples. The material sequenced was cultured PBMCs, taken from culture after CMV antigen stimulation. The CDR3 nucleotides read TGTGCCAGTAGTTGGACGGGACAGAGGAACACTGAAGCTTTCTTT. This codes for CASSWTGQRNTEAFF.